The sequence of this T cell receptor (beta chain) was determined in a study of T cell repertoires in ileal Crohn's disease. As for the study in general: Every patient was operated on for stricturing (roughly 60%) or penetrating (around 40%) complications.

Trimming at V came to 0 bases and at J to 10 bases, leaving 3 bases not matched to a gene. The CDR3 has 14 residues. From germline, CDR1 is SGHVS and CDR2 FNYEAQ. The sorted cells were lamina propria lymphocytes from surgical specimens, first isolated by density gradient. Sequenced by immunoSEQ multiplex PCR; TCRdb stores in-frame clones only, minus some. The data contain over 5,000 clones, 88% of them singletons. The source is an adult with Crohn's disease. Some clones in this sample may be carry-over from other donors' samples. This chain uses TRBV7-6 with TRBJ1-6; 7 bases match TRBD1. Specimen: CD4+ T cells from ileum. Here the CDR3 reads CASSLAGTASPLHF. CDR3 sequence (DNA): TGTGCCAGCAGCTTAGCCGGGACAGCCTCACCCCTCCACTTT.